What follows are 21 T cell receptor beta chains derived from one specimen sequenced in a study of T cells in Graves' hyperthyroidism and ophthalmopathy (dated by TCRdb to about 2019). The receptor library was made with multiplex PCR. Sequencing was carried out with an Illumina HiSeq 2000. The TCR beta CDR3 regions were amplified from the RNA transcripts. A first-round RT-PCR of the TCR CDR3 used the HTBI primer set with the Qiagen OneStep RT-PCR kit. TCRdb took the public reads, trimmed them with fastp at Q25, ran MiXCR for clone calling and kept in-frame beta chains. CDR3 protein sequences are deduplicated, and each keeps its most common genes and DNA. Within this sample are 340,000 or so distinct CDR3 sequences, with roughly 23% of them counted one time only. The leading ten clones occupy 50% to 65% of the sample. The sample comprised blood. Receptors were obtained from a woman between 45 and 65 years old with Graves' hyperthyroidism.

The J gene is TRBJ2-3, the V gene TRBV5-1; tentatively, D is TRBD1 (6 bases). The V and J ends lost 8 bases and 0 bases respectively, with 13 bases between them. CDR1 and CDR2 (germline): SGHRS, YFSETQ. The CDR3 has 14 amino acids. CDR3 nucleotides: TGCGCCAGTCACAGGGCCCTAAGCACAGATACGCAGTATTTT. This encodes CASHRALSTDTQYF.

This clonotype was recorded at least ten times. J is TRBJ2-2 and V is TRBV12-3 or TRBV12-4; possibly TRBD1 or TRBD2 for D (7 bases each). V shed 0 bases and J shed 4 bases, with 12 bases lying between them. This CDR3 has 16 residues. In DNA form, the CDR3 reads TGTGCCAGCAGTTTAGCGCAGGGGGGGCCCACCGGGGAGCTGTTTTTT. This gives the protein CASSLAQGGPTGELFF.

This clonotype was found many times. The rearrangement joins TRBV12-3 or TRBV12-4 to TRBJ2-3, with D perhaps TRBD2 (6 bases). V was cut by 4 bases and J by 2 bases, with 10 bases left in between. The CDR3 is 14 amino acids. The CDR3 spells CASSWREPTDTQYF. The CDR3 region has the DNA TGTGCCAGCAGTTGGAGGGAACCCACAGATACGCAGTATTTT.

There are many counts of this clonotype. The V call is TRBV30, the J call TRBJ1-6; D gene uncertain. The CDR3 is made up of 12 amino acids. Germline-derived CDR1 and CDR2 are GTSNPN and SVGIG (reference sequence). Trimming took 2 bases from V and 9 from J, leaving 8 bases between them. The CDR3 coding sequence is TGTGCCTGGAGTTTTGGGTCTTCACCCCTCCACTTT. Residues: CAWSFGSSPLHF.

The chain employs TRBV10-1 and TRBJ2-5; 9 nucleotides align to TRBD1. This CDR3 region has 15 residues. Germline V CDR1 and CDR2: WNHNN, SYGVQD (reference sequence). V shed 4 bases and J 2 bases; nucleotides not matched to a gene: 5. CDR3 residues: CASSGPGQGQETQYF. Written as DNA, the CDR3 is TGCGCCAGCAGTGGACCAGGACAGGGGCAAGAGACCCAGTACTTC.

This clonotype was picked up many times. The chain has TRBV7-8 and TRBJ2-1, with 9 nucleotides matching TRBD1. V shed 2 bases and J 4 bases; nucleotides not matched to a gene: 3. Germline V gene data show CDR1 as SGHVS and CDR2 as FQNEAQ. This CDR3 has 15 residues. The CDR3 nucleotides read TGTGCCAGCAGCTTACGGGACAGGGTTTACAATGAGCAGTTCTTC. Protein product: CASSLRDRVYNEQFF.

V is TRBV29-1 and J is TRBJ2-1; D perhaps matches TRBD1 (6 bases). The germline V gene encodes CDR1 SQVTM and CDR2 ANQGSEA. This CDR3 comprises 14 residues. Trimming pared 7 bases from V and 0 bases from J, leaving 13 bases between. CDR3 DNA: TGCAGCGGGGGGCCGGTGGGCTCCTACAATGAGCAGTTCTTC. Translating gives CSGGPVGSYNEQFF.

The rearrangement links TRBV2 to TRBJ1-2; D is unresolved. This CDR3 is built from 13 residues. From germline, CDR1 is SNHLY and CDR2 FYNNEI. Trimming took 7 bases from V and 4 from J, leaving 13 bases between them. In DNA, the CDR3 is TGTGCCAGCACCAGATCATCAAGCTATGGCTACACCTTC. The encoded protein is CASTRSSSYGYTF.

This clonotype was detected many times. The CDR3 region has the DNA TGTGCCAGCAGCGTTAGTGGGGGGTCCCCAGATACGCAGTATTTT. It encodes CASSVSGGSPDTQYF. The chain uses TRBV7-2 and TRBJ2-3; tentative D call: TRBD2 (6 bases). Trimming shortened V by 5 bases and J by 4 bases, and 16 bases separated the two germline ends. Germline CDR1 SGHTA, CDR2 FQGNSA. The CDR3 contains 15 residues.

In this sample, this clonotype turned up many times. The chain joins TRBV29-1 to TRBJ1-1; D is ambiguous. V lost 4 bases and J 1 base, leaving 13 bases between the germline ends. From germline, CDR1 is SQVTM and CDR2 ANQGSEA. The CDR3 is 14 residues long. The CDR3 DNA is TGCAGCGTTGTTCCTGCAAGAGGGAACACTGAAGCTTTCTTT. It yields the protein CSVVPARGNTEAFF.

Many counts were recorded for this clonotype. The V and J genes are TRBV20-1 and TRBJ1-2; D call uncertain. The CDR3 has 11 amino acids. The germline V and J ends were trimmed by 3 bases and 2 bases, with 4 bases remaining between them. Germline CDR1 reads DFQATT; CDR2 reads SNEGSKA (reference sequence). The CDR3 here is CSARENYGYTF. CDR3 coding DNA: TGCAGTGCTAGGGAAAACTATGGCTACACCTTC.

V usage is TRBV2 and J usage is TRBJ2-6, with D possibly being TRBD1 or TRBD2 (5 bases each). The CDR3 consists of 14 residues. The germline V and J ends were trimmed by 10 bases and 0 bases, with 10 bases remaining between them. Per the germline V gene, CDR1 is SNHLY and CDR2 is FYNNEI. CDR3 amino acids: CATYGTSGANVLTF. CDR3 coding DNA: TGTGCCACGTACGGGACCTCTGGGGCCAACGTCCTGACTTTC.

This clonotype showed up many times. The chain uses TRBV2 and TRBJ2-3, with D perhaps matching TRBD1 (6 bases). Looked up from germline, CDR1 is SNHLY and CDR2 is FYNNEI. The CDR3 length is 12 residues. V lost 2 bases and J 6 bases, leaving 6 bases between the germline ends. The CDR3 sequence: CASSERGDTQYF. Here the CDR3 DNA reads TGTGCCAGCAGTGAAAGGGGGGATACGCAGTATTTT.

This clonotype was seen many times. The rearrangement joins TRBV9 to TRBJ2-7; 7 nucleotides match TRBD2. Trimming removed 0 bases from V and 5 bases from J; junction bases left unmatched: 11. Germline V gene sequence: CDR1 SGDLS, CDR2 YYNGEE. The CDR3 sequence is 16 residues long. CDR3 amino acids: CASSVGHGREVNEQYF. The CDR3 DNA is TGTGCCAGCAGCGTAGGTCATGGGAGGGAGGTCAACGAGCAGTACTTC.

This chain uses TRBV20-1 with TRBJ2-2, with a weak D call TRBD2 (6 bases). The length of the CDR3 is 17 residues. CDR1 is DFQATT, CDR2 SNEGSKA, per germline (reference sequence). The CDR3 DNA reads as TGCAGAGAACCGCCGGGACTCCAGATTTGTGTAGTTGGGGAGCTGTTTTTT. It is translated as CREPPGLQICVVGELFF.

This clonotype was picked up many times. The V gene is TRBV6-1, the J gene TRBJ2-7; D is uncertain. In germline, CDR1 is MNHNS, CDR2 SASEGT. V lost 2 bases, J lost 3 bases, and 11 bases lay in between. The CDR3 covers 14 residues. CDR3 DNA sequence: TGTGCCAGCAGTGAACGAGTCTGGAACTACGAGCAGTACTTC. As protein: CASSERVWNYEQYF.

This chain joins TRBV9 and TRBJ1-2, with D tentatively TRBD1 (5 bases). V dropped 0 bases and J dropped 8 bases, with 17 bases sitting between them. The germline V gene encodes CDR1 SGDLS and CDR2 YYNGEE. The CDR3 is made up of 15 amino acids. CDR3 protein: CASSVERGPGQGYTF. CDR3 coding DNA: TGTGCCAGCAGCGTAGAACGAGGACCGGGGCAGGGCTACACCTTC.

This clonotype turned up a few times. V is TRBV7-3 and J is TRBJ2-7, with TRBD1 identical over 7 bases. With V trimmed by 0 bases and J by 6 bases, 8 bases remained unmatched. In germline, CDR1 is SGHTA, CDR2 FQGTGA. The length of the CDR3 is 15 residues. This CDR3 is CASSLTGTDSIEQYF. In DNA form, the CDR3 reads TGTGCCAGCAGCTTAACCGGGACAGACTCTATCGAGCAGTACTTC.

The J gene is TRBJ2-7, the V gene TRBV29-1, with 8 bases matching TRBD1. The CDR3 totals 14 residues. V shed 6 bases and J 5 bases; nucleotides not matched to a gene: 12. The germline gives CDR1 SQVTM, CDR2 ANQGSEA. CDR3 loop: CSVRPDRVIHEQYF. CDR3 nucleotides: TGCAGCGTACGCCCGGACAGGGTTATCCACGAGCAGTACTTC.

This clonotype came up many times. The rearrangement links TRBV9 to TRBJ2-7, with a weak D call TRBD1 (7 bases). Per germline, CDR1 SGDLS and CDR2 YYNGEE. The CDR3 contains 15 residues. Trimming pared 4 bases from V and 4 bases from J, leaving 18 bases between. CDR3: CASSPNRQGGYEQYF. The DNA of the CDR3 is TGTGCCAGCAGCCCCAATCGACAGGGAGGTTACGAGCAGTACTTC.

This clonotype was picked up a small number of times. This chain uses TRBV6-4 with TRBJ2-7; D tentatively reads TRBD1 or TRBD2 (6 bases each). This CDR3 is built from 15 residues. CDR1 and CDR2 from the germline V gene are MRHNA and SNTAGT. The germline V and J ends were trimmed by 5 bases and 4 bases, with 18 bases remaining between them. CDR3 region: CASSSLDRGPYEQYF. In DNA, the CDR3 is TGTGCCAGCAGTTCCCTGGATCGGGGGCCTTACGAGCAGTACTTC.